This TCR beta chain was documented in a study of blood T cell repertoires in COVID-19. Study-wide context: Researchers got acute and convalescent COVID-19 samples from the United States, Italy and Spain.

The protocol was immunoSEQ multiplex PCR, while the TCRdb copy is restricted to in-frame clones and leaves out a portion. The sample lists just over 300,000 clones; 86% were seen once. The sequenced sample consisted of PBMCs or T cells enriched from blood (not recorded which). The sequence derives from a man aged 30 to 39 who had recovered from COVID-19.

CDR3 nucleotide sequence: TGTGCCACCGGACCGGGCTGGGGTCCTAGCGTCGTCGCGGAGACCCAGTACTTC. It translates to CATGPGWGPSVVAETQYF. The chain couples TRBV19 to TRBJ2-5; D possibly corresponds to TRBD2 (6 bases). V was trimmed by 10 bases and J by 5 bases, leaving 32 bases between them. This CDR3 is 18 amino acids long. Germline V gene data show CDR1 as LNHDA and CDR2 as SQIVND (reference sequence).